These 25 T cell receptor beta chains came from one sample sequenced in a study of tissue T cells after allogeneic stem cell transplantation. The method was immunoSEQ multiplex PCR; TCRdb's version includes in-frame clones alone and lacks a portion of them. Found here are 40,000 to 50,000 clones, about three quarters of them singletons; the top ten hold 0.55%. Input material: sorted cells pooled from one or two spleens. The receptors shown here come from a pool of C57BL/6 mice in good health.

Of note for this clone: These gene names are mouse names. The CDR3 extends 1 residue past the end of the read, so its final part is completed from the germline J gene. Other nucleotide sequences in the sample specify the same CDR3. This rearrangement joins TRBV1 to TRBJ2-4; 10 nucleotides agree with TRBD2. CDR1 is NSQYPW and CDR2 is LRSPGD in the germline V gene (reference sequence). Germline trimming cut 4 bases from V and 0 bases from J; bases unmatched to any gene: 1. This CDR3 has 15 amino acids. CDR3 region: CTCSGTGGSQNTLYF. The sequenced part of the CDR3 DNA is TGCACCTGCAGTGGGACTGGGGGTAGTCAAAACACCTTGTAC.

About this clone itself: Gene names are the mouse ones. The read comes to an end 1 residue before the CDR3 does, leaving the germline J gene to fill in the end. This chain uses TRBV13-2 with TRBJ2-7; D is unclear. The CDR3 is made up of 13 amino acids. V lost 0 bases and J 1 base, leaving 5 bases between the germline ends. Germline lookup yields CDR1 NNHNN and CDR2 SYGAGS (reference sequence). The covered CDR3 bases are TGTGCCAGCGGTGATGGGGATTCCTATGAACAGTAC. Translated, it gives CASGDGDSYEQY. In full, the CDR3 reads CASGDGDSYEQYF.

With respect to this clone: The gene symbols are mouse symbols. With the read ending 1 residue before the CDR3 end, the germline J gene is used to fill in that end. The J gene is TRBJ2-7, the V gene TRBV19; 10 bases match TRBD2. The V and J ends lost 5 bases and 0 bases, in that order; junction bases with no gene match: 2. There are 14 residues in the CDR3. Germline loops: CDR1 FNHDT, CDR2 SITEND (reference sequence). The CDR3 DNA, read in part, is TGTGCCAGCAGGGACTGGGGGAGCTCCTATGAACAGTAC. It is translated as CASRDWGSSYEQY. The whole CDR3 sequence is CASRDWGSSYEQYF.

Worth noting for this clone: Germline and genes here are mouse. The read ends 1 residue before the CDR3 terminus; that terminus is restored from the germline J gene. The chain is built from TRBV13-1 and TRBJ2-5; D call uncertain. V shed 5 bases and J shed 3 bases, with 10 bases lying between them. This CDR3 comprises 13 residues. CDR1 is NSHNY, CDR2 SYGAGN, per germline. The sequenced part of the CDR3 DNA is TGTGCCAGCAGCCTCGGGGTACAAGACACCCAGTAC. It translates to CASSLGVQDTQY. The complete CDR3 protein is CASSLGVQDTQYF.

In the case of this clone: The germline and genes are mouse ones. The CDR3 extends 1 residue past the end of the read, so its final part is completed from the germline J gene. Other DNA sequences in the same sample also yield this CDR3. V is TRBV19 and J is TRBJ2-5; the match to TRBD2 covers 8 bases. The junction had 2 bases not matched to a gene; V was cut back by 2 bases and J by 3 bases. Germline CDR1 and CDR2: FNHDT and SITEND (reference sequence). The CDR3 covers 14 residues. The CDR3 DNA, read in part, is TGTGCCAGCAGTATTGGGGGGGGGCAAGACACCCAGTAC. Protein sequence: CASSIGGGQDTQY. The CDR3 in full is CASSIGGGQDTQYF. The whole variable domain, filled in from reference TRBV19 and TRBJ2-5, reads GGIITQTPKFLIGQEGQKLTLKCQQNFNHDTMYWYRQDSGKGLRLIYYSITENDLQKGDLSEGYDASREKKSSFSLTVTSAQKNEMAVFLCASSIGGGQDTQYFGPGTRLLVL.

A remark on this clone: The genes and germline here are from mouse. The CDR3 end lies 1 residue beyond the end of the read and is filled in from the germline J gene. The chain uses TRBV16 and TRBJ2-4; 9 bases fit TRBD2. V was clipped by 4 bases and J by 0 bases; unmatched bases: 5. CDR3 length equals 16 residues. Germline CDR1 and CDR2: SGHSA and FRNQAP. The CDR3 is CASSYDWGSSQNTLYF. The part of the CDR3 DNA that was read is TGTGCAAGCAGCTACGACTGGGGGTCTAGTCAAAACACCTTGTAC.

Comments on this clone: Gene names are the mouse ones. Sequencing ends 1 residue short of the CDR3 end; the germline J gene provides the rest. The chain recombines TRBV13-1 with TRBJ1-4; D gene ambiguous. V was shortened by 1 base and J by 7 bases, with 5 bases between the two germline ends. CDR1 NSHNY and CDR2 SYGAGN come from the germline V gene. The CDR3 spans 12 residues. The sequenced CDR3 bases are TGTGCCAGCAGTGATCAGAGCGAAAGATTATTT. Encoded protein: CASSDQSERLF. The CDR3 reads in full as CASSDQSERLFF.

Notes on this clone: Gene names follow the mouse nomenclature. The CDR3 is cut off 1 residue early in the read; its end comes from the germline J gene. The rearrangement uses TRBV4 and TRBJ1-3; D unresolved. The CDR3 runs 14 residues. From germline, CDR1 is LGHDT and CDR2 YNNKQL (reference sequence). Trimming cost V 5 bases and J 0 bases, with 8 bases left between them. CDR3 sequence reads: CASSPDNSGNTLYF. CDR3 DNA, as far as it was read: TGTGCCAGCAGCCCAGACAATTCTGGAAATACGCTCTAT. Complete variable domain (other parts from reference TRBV4 and TRBJ1-3): ETAVFQTPNYHVTQVGNEVSFNCKQTLGHDTMYWYKQDSKKLLKIMFSYNNKQLIVNETVPRRFSPQSSDKAHLNLRIKSVEPEDSAVYLCASSPDNSGNTLYFGEGSRLIVV.

As for this clone: The gene symbols are mouse symbols. The CDR3 extends 1 residue past the end of the read, so its final part is completed from the germline J gene. Different DNA sequences within this sample yield the same CDR3. This rearrangement joins TRBV20 to TRBJ2-1, with D unresolved. The CDR3 is 12 amino acids. The V and J ends lost 1 base and 1 base respectively, with 2 bases between them. Germline V gene data show CDR1 as GFQATS and CDR2 as STVNSAI. CDR3 in amino acids: CGARANYAEQFF. CDR3 DNA (partial): TGTGGTGCTAGGGCAAACTATGCTGAGCAGTTC.

As regards this clone: These gene names are mouse names. The missing CDR3 end, 1 residue past where the read stops, is filled in from the germline J gene. This chain connects TRBV3 to TRBJ2-7, with 7 bases fitting TRBD1. Trimming removed 4 bases from V and 4 bases from J; junction bases left unmatched: 1. This CDR3 is 12 amino acids long. The germline V gene has CDR1 SNHLY and CDR2 FYNGKV (reference sequence). CDR3 sequence reads: CASSSGQYEQYF. CDR3 DNA, as far as it was read: TGTGCCAGCAGCTCGGGACAGTATGAACAGTAC.

Points on this clone: Gene names refer to mouse genes. The CDR3: CASGGGGQNTLYF. Incomplete CDR3 DNA: TGTGCCAGCGGTGGGGGGGGTCAAAACACCTTGTAC. The chain joins TRBV13-2 to TRBJ2-4; a weak D match, TRBD2 (6 bases). The CDR3 end lies 1 residue beyond the end of the read and is filled in from the germline J gene. The CDR3 covers 13 residues. Germline lookup yields CDR1 NNHNN and CDR2 SYGAGS (reference sequence). The V gene lost 3 bases and the J gene lost 1 base, with 6 bases spanning the gap.

About this clone itself: Gene names refer to mouse genes. The DNA read from the CDR3 is TGTGCCAGCAGTATAGCAGCCACAGAAGTCTTC. This codes for CASSIAATEVF. The CDR3 reads in full as CASSIAATEVFF. The chain uses TRBV19 and TRBJ1-1, with unresolved D. The CDR3 goes on 1 residue after the read ends, and that part is filled in from the germline J gene. The length of the CDR3 is 12 residues. Trimming cost V 0 bases and J 4 bases, with 4 bases left between them. Germline CDR1 and CDR2: FNHDT and SITEND (reference sequence). The full variable domain, rest sourced from reference TRBV19 and TRBJ1-1, is GGIITQTPKFLIGQEGQKLTLKCQQNFNHDTMYWYRQDSGKGLRLIYYSITENDLQKGDLSEGYDASREKKSSFSLTVTSAQKNEMAVFLCASSIAATEVFFGKGTRLTVV.

As regards this clone: Germline and genes here are mouse. The sequence runs out 1 residue before the end of the CDR3; the remainder is reconstructed from the germline J gene. V is TRBV13-3 and J is TRBJ1-3, with a tentative D call TRBD1 (6 bases). With 5 bases removed from V and 1 base from J, the gap between germline ends came to 7 bases. Germline CDR1 NNHDY, CDR2 SYVADS. CDR3 size: 13 residues. The sequenced part of the CDR3 DNA is TGTGCCAGCAGAGGGACATCTGGAAATACGCTCTAT. Encoded protein: CASRGTSGNTLY. Given in full, the CDR3 is CASRGTSGNTLYF.

Worth noting for this clone: The germline and genes are mouse ones. CDR3 bases read: TGTGCCTGGAGTCTAGAGGGCCTAGGGACAGCAAACACCGGGCAGCTCTAC. This encodes CAWSLEGLGTANTGQLY. Given in full, the CDR3 is CAWSLEGLGTANTGQLYF. The chain carries TRBV31 and TRBJ2-2; 7 bases line up with TRBD1. The read finishes 1 residue shy of the CDR3 end, and the germline J gene is used to complete it. Trimming removed 0 bases from V and 0 bases from J; junction bases left unmatched: 10. Germline V gives CDR1 GKSSPN, CDR2 SITVG. The CDR3 consists of 18 residues.

Remarks on this clone: The gene names here belong to mouse. Sequencing ends 1 residue short of the CDR3 end; the germline J gene provides the rest. V gene TRBV5 combines with J gene TRBJ2-5; D is possibly TRBD1 (5 bases). Trimming left V 0 bases short and J 8 bases short, with 6 bases between. The length of the CDR3 is 12 residues. Germline CDR1 LGHNA, CDR2 YNLKQL (reference sequence). CDR3 amino acids: CASSQDRATQYF. The covered CDR3 bases are TGTGCCAGCAGCCAAGACAGGGCCACCCAGTAC.

About this clone itself: Genes and germline come from the mouse. The CDR3 end lies 1 residue beyond the end of the read and is filled in from the germline J gene. The chain employs TRBV3 and TRBJ1-4, with 10 bases matching TRBD1. Trimming took 4 bases from V and 5 from J; bases not matched to a gene: 4. The germline gives CDR1 SNHLY, CDR2 FYNGKV (reference sequence). This CDR3 has 15 residues. The sequenced part of the CDR3 DNA is TGTGCCAGCAGCTCAACGGGACAGGGGAACGAAAGATTATTT. This codes for CASSSTGQGNERLF. In full, the CDR3 is CASSSTGQGNERLFF.

Worth noting for this clone: The genes and germline here are from mouse. The read stops 1 residue short of the end of the CDR3; the missing end is completed from the germline J gene. V and J are TRBV4 and TRBJ2-5, with D possibly TRBD2 on 7 matching bases. The V and J ends lost 4 bases and 6 bases respectively, with 11 bases between them. From germline, CDR1 is LGHDT and CDR2 YNNKQL (reference sequence). The CDR3 length is 13 residues. CDR3 amino acids: CASSFGGLDTQYF. The DNA read from the CDR3 is TGTGCCAGCAGCTTTGGGGGGCTGGACACCCAGTAC.

Turning to this clone: Gene names and germline match the mouse. The missing CDR3 end, 1 residue past where the read stops, is filled in from the germline J gene. V and J are TRBV16 and TRBJ2-5; D gene uncertain. The CDR3 consists of 15 residues. The germline gives CDR1 SGHSA, CDR2 FRNQAP. V was pared by 1 base and J by 0 bases, with 8 bases between. The sequenced CDR3 bases are TGTGCAAGCAGCTTAGGGGCTCCTAACCAAGACACCCAGTAC. Translation: CASSLGAPNQDTQY. The entire CDR3 protein is CASSLGAPNQDTQYF.

This clone has only a few counts. Mouse gene names and germline throughout. The missing CDR3 end, 1 residue past where the read stops, is filled in from the germline J gene. The rearrangement uses TRBV2 and TRBJ2-7; no clear D gene. The CDR3 has 13 amino acids. CDR1 LGHNA and CDR2 YSYQKL come from the germline V gene. V was clipped by 1 base and J by 0 bases, with 4 bases between them. The sequenced CDR3 bases are TGTGCCAGCAGCCAAGGGGGCTCCTATGAACAGTAC. It codes for CASSQGGSYEQY. The complete CDR3 protein is CASSQGGSYEQYF.

This clone was seen only once. Mouse germline and gene names are used. Coverage ceases 1 residue before the CDR3 finishes, and the germline J gene fills in the end. The chain couples TRBV13-1 to TRBJ2-7, with 10 nucleotides matching TRBD2. The CDR3 has 14 amino acids. Germline CDR1 is NSHNY and CDR2 is SYGAGN. J was trimmed by 7 bases and V by 1 base; bases with no gene match: 5. CDR3 loop: CASSDRDWGLEQYF. The sequenced CDR3 bases are TGTGCCAGCAGTGATCGGGACTGGGGCTTGGAACAGTAC.

Concerning this clone: All gene names here are mouse names. The DNA ends 1 residue before the CDR3 does, and the rest of the CDR3 is filled in from the germline J gene. This chain connects TRBV30 to TRBJ2-7; TRBD2 aligns across 10 bases. Looked up from germline, CDR1 is SQVVS and CDR2 is ANEGSEA. This CDR3 comprises 12 residues. J gave up 3 bases and V 6 bases, and 2 bases lay outside the gene matches. The CDR3 protein is CSSRLGGYEQYF. The DNA read from the CDR3 is TGTAGTTCCCGACTGGGGGGCTATGAACAGTAC.

This clone was found once. Gene and germline names: mouse. The CDR3 extends 1 residue past the end of the read, so its final part is completed from the germline J gene. The rearrangement joins TRBV29 to TRBJ2-5; D gene ambiguous. Per germline, CDR1 MSHET and CDR2 SYDVDS. CDR3 length equals 13 residues. V was clipped by 5 bases and J by 0 bases, with 6 bases between them. This CDR3 is CASSPRNQDTQYF. The DNA read from the CDR3 is TGTGCTAGCAGTCCACGGAACCAAGACACCCAGTAC.

Points on this clone: Mouse gene names apply. The DNA ends 1 residue before the CDR3 does, and the rest of the CDR3 is filled in from the germline J gene. The J gene is TRBJ2-4, the V gene TRBV31, with 10 bases that match TRBD2. V dropped 1 base and J dropped 0; count of bases not matched to a gene: 4. CDR3 size: 16 residues. Germline loops: CDR1 GKSSPN, CDR2 SITVG. The DNA read from the CDR3 is TGTGCCTGGAGTCCCCGGACTGGGGGAAGTCAAAACACCTTGTAC. This gives the protein CAWSPRTGGSQNTLY. The complete CDR3 reads CAWSPRTGGSQNTLYF. The complete variable domain, with remaining parts taken from reference TRBV31 and TRBJ2-4, reads AQTIHQWPVAEIKAVGSPLSLGCTIKGKSSPNLYWYWQATGGTLQQLFYSITVGQVESVVQLNLSASRPKDDQFILSTEKLLLSHSGFYLCAWSPRTGGSQNTLYFGAGTRLSVL.

In the case of this clone: Mouse gene names and germline throughout. The read stops 1 residue short of the end of the CDR3; the missing end is completed from the germline J gene. The chain uses TRBV13-2 and TRBJ1-1; maybe TRBD1 (6 bases). V lost 1 base, J lost 5 bases, and 9 bases lay in between. There are 13 residues in the CDR3. Germline loops: CDR1 NNHNN, CDR2 SYGAGS (reference sequence). CDR3 protein: CASGDSQGTEVFF. The sequenced CDR3 bases are TGTGCCAGCGGTGATTCTCAGGGGACAGAAGTCTTC.

In the case of this clone: The listed genes are named as in mouse. Read coverage stops 1 residue before the CDR3 terminus; the germline J gene supplies the remainder. This chain links TRBV15 with TRBJ2-1; D not resolved. Trimming pared 3 bases from V and 4 bases from J, leaving 10 bases between. This CDR3 spans 14 amino acids. The V gene's germline CDR1 is SGHND and CDR2 FRSKSL. The sequenced part of the CDR3 DNA is TGTGCCAGCAGTTTCAGGTTCCCTTATGCTGAGCAGTTC. Translating it yields CASSFRFPYAEQF. The complete CDR3 protein is CASSFRFPYAEQFF.